The 15 T cell receptor beta chains listed next were all sequenced from one sample in a study of glioma-infiltrating T cells after dendritic cell vaccination. The time point: after dendritic cell vaccination, including at tumor progression/relapse. Some clones are missing from TCRdb's copy, which holds only in-frame ones; the method was immunoSEQ multiplex PCR. The sample yields 55,000 to 75,000 clones, around 85% seen once. The sample here was blood, taken after dendritic cell vaccination. These receptors originate from a human donor with glioblastoma.

The chain couples TRBV18 to TRBJ1-5; D is ambiguous. The V end was cut by 3 bases, the J end by 5 bases, with 5 bases between. Germline CDR1 reads KGHSH; CDR2 reads LQKENI. The CDR3 is 12 amino acids. The chain's CDR3 is CASSPEDQPQHF. For the CDR3, the DNA is TGTGCCAGCTCACCGGAGGATCAGCCCCAGCATTTT.

V is TRBV9 and J is TRBJ2-7, with D unresolved. V was clipped by 3 bases and J by 6 bases, with 16 bases between them. This CDR3 spans 14 amino acids. CDR1 and CDR2 from the germline V gene are SGDLS and YYNGEE. The CDR3 spells CASSAVASVSEQYF. The CDR3 DNA sequence: TGTGCCAGCAGCGCCGTAGCCTCCGTTTCCGAGCAGTACTTC.

This clone was observed a handful of times. In DNA form, the CDR3 reads TGCGCCAGCAGCCAAGGGACTGAAGAGAACACCGGGGAGCTGTTTTTT. Translating it yields CASSQGTEENTGELFF. The rearrangement uses TRBV4-3 and TRBJ2-2; TRBD2 might be the D (5 bases). Germline assignment: CDR1 LGHNA and CDR2 YSLEER. This CDR3 has 16 amino acids. V shed 1 base and J shed 1 base, with 10 bases lying between them.

The chain employs TRBV2 and TRBJ2-5, with a tentative D call TRBD2 (6 bases). The J call may be faulty, since TRBJ2-7 better matches the DNA end. The germline V gene has CDR1 SNHLY and CDR2 FYNNEI. CDR3 length: 15 residues. The CDR3 loop is CASSLLALSSYEQYF. The CDR3 DNA is TGTGCCAGCAGTCTACTAGCTCTGAGCTCCTACGAGCAGTACTTC.

There are a few counts of this clone. The CDR3 nucleotides are TGTGCCAGTAACAGTATTGGGCCGAATCAGCCCCAGCATTTT. It codes for CASNSIGPNQPQHF. The chain has TRBV19 and TRBJ1-5; D is undetermined. Trimming left V 7 bases short and J 4 bases short, with 14 bases between. CDR3 length: 14 amino acids. Per germline, CDR1 LNHDA and CDR2 SQIVND (reference sequence).

The V gene is TRBV15, the J gene TRBJ2-3; possibly TRBD1 for D (7 bases). This CDR3 is 15 amino acids long. V was cut by 2 bases and J by 6 bases, with 15 bases left in between. Germline V gene lookup returns CDR1 LNHNV and CDR2 YYDKDF (reference sequence). The CDR3 sequence: CATSRFDSGGDTQYF. As DNA, the CDR3 is TGTGCCACCAGCAGATTCGATTCAGGGGGGGATACGCAGTATTTT.

The genes are TRBV5-1 and TRBJ2-7, with TRBD1 matching over 7 bases. Germline trimming cut 4 bases from V and 1 base from J; bases unmatched to any gene: 5. The CDR3 runs 14 residues. CDR1 and CDR2 from the germline V gene are SGHRS and YFSETQ. CDR3 sequence (DNA): TGCGCCAGCAGCCCGGGACAGATTTCCTACGAGCAGTACTTC. Its translation is CASSPGQISYEQYF.

V is TRBV5-1 and J is TRBJ2-1, with D possibly being TRBD2 (5 bases). The CDR3 length is 15 residues. Germline V lookup: CDR1 SGHRS, CDR2 YFSETQ. Between the trimmed V and J ends, which lost 2 bases and 0 bases, there was a span of 9 bases. The DNA for the CDR3 is TGCGCCAGCAGCTTACGGGGTAGCTCCTACAATGAGCAGTTCTTC. Translating gives CASSLRGSSYNEQFF. Variable domain in full (rest from reference TRBV5-1 and TRBJ2-1): KAGVTQTPRYLIKTRGQQVTLSCSPISGHRSVSWYQQTPGQGLQFLFEYFSETQRNKGNFPGRFSGRQFSNSRSEMNVSTLELGDSALYLCASSLRGSSYNEQFFGPGTRLTVL.

This clone was observed a single time. The CDR3 carries no conserved terminal phenylalanine or tryptophan, so it likely arises from a read error. Because the CDR3's place on the DNA is in doubt, the DNA is left out and the CDR3 is given as listed by TCRdb. The chain is built from TRBV12-5 and TRBJ1-2; TRBD1 is taken as the D call from the table, unchecked against the DNA. The germline gives CDR1 LGHNT, CDR2 FRNRAP. The CDR3 totals 11 residues, both ends included. The CDR3 protein is CASGLYRGIRV.

The rearrangement links TRBV25-1 to TRBJ2-5, with D unresolved. The J call may be incorrect, as the DNA end agrees better with TRBJ2-7. This CDR3 has 15 amino acids. The germline CDR1 and CDR2 sequences are MGHDK and SYGVNS. CDR3 in amino acids: CASSEIHETLYEQYF. The CDR3 nucleotides read TGTGCCAGCAGTGAGATACATGAGACTCTTTACGAGCAGTACTTC.

V usage is TRBV7-9 and J usage is TRBJ1-2, with 8 bases identical to TRBD1. The CDR3 totals 13 residues. The J segment lost 7 bases and the V segment lost 7 bases, leaving 8 bases of the junction unmatched. From germline, CDR1 is SEHNR and CDR2 FQNEAQ (reference sequence). The DNA of the CDR3 is TGTGCCAGCACCCGGACAGGGAGAGGTGGCTACACCTTC. This encodes CASTRTGRGGYTF.

The CDR3 DNA reads TGTGCCTGGAGTGGAAAGGCGGGGGGGCGTGATACGCAGTATTTT. It is translated as CAWSGKAGGRDTQYF. This sequence joins TRBV30 and TRBJ2-3, with 9 bases fitting TRBD2. With V trimmed by 1 base and J by 6 bases, 8 bases remained unmatched. This CDR3 has 15 amino acids. Looked up from germline, CDR1 is GTSNPN and CDR2 is SVGIG (reference sequence).

The genes are TRBV6-1 and TRBJ1-6; 8 nucleotides agree with TRBD1. This CDR3 contains 14 residues. The germline CDR1 and CDR2 sequences are MNHNS and SASEGT. J gave up 10 bases and V 6 bases, and 8 bases lay outside the gene matches. CDR3 bases: TGTGCCAGCAGGGCCGGGACAGGCCCATCACCCCTCCACTTT. Encoded protein: CASRAGTGPSPLHF.

The CDR3 bases are TGTGCCAGCAGCTCGGCGGGACCTCTACTCCAAGAGACCCAGTACTTC. Residues: CASSSAGPLLQETQYF. The chain is built from TRBV7-2 and TRBJ2-5, with D tentatively TRBD2 (6 bases). Trimming cost V 4 bases and J 1 base, with 16 bases left between them. This CDR3 contains 16 residues. Looked up from germline, CDR1 is SGHTA and CDR2 is FQGNSA.

The chain joins TRBV18 to TRBJ2-3, with a weak D call TRBD2 (5 bases). The V gene's germline CDR1 is KGHSH and CDR2 LQKENI. V gave up 2 bases and J gave up 9 bases, with 9 bases separating them. This CDR3 contains 12 residues. The chain's CDR3 is CASSPFGMTQYF. DNA of the CDR3: TGTGCCAGCTCACCATTCGGGATGACGCAGTATTTT. Supplemented by reference TRBV18 and TRBJ2-3, the full variable domain reads NAGVMQNPRHLVRRRGQEARLRCSPMKGHSHVYWYRQLPEEGLKFMVYLQKENIIDESGMPKERFSAEFPKEGPSILRIQQVVRGDSAAYFCASSPFGMTQYFGPGTRLTVL.